The text below deals with one T cell receptor (beta chain). The sample belongs to a study of early T cells in non-severe SARS-CoV-2 infection. From germline, CDR1 is SNHLY and CDR2 FYNNEI. The length of the CDR3 is 13 residues. With 7 bases removed from V and 0 bases from J, the gap between germline ends came to 9 bases. Each CDR3 protein is one row after TCRdb ran MiXCR on the 5' RACE reads. This sample carries 75,000 to 80,000 distinct CDR3 sequences, roughly 12% of them seen once, and the ten largest clones take around 11%. The TCR sequence derives from an adult who was a healthcare worker with PCR-confirmed SARS-CoV-2 infection or an uninfected control (not recorded which). Sequencing was performed on whole blood, taken at baseline. V gene TRBV2 combines with J gene TRBJ1-1, with D possibly matching TRBD1 (5 bases). CDR3 amino acids: CASTGEVNTEAFF. CDR3 DNA: TGTGCCAGCACGGGGGAGGTGAACACTGAAGCTTTCTTT. Full variable domain (missing parts from reference TRBV2 and TRBJ1-1): EPEVTQTPSHQVTQMGQEVILRCVPISNHLYFYWYRQILGQKVEFLVSFYNNEISEKSEIFDDQFSVERPDGSNFTLKIRSTKLEDSAMYFCASTGEVNTEAFFGQGTRLTVV.